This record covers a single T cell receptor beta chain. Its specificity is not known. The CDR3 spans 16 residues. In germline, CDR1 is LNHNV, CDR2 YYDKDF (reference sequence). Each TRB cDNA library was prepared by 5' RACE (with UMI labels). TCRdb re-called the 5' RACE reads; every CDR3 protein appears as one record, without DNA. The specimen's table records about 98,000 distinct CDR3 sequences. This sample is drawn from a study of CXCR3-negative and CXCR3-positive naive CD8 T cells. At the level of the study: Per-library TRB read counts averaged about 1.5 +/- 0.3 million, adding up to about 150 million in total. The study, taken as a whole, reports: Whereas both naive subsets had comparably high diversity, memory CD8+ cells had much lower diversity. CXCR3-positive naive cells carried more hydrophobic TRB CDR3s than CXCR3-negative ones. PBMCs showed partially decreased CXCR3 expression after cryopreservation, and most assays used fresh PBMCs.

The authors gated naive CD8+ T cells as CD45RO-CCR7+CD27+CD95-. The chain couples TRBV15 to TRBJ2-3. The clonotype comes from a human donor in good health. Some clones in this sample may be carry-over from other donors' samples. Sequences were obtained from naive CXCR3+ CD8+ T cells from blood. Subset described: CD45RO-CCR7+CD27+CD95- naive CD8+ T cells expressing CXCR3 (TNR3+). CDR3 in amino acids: CATSRGDGDGTDTQYF.